The present T cell receptor (beta chain) was sequenced within a study of T cells expressing NK-cell markers (dated by TCRdb to about 2020). Study-level background: In sorted CD3+CD56+NKG2C+, CD3+CD56+NKG2C- and CD3+CD56-NKG2C+ T-cell subsets from eight donors, TCR beta-chain repertoires were profiled. Most of the eight sequenced donors were HCMV-seropositive and one was HCMV-seronegative. All eight donors whose samples were sequenced were randomly selected healthy volunteers, three of them men and five women. Illumina HiSeq 2000/2500, MiSeq or NextSeq was used to sequence libraries as 2 x 150 bp reads.

For CDR1 and CDR2, the germline V gene lists SGDLS and YYNGEE. There are 13 amino acids in the CDR3, from cysteine to phenylalanine inclusive. Only the protein is available. Note on this clonotype: What this receptor recognizes is not known.

Summary of the overall study and its limitations: Those dominant clonotypes were again the most abundant among CD3+CD56-NKG2C+ cells in several donors, at roughly 28.3-60.1%. In 5 to 7 donors, the dominant CD3+CD56+NKG2C+ clonotypes were found to rank among the top 10 CD8+ clonotypes and to make up about 1.0-8% of CD8+ T cells. Whether the expanded NKG2C-expressing T cell clones were specific for HCMV antigens remained unclear.

For sequencing, an Illumina HiSeq 2000 was employed. The TCR beta cDNA libraries were made using 5'RACE template switching, a step that added both a universal primer site and unique molecular identifiers. Priming for cDNA synthesis came from the TCR beta constant segment, and two successive PCR amplification steps followed. The authors' analysis ran thus. MIGEC was used to demultiplex reads and group reads by UMI, and MiTCR was used to assemble and quantify clonotypes. To exclude erroneous sequences, only TCR cDNA sequences supported by at least two reads were retained. Downstream repertoire analysis used the tcR package, and clonotypes were matched across fractions by CDR3 nucleotide sequence plus V segment. VDJmatch was used to annotate antigen specificity against VDJdb, with one amino acid substitution allowed in CDR3. Reprocessed by TCRdb, the reads give a single entry per CDR3 protein sequence, without DNA. What appears here as the V and J calls and clone size reflects TCRdb's work, not the paper's. The sample's own table lists 400,000 to 500,000 distinct CDR3 sequences. The ten largest clones take up approximately 7% of the sample.

HCMV serostatus was determined by detecting HCMV-specific IgG in serum with a commercial ELISA kit. Ficoll density gradient centrifugation was used to isolate peripheral blood mononuclear cells from blood. This chain is built from TRBV9 and TRBJ1-4; the TCRdb call, TRBD1, lacks DNA for checking. The TCR comes from a woman aged 18-70 years in good health. The sequenced sample was blood T cells: a sorted CD56 or NKG2C T cell subset, CD4+ or CD8+ T cells, or bulk PBMC T cells (not recorded which). The CDR3 here reads CASSAGGGEKLFF.